This T cell receptor beta chain is from a study of shared clonotypes between healthy human individuals. Those who donated, Caucasian adults without exception, all lived in Nashville, Tennessee. The method was immunoSEQ multiplex PCR; TCRdb's version includes in-frame clones alone and lacks a portion of them. The top ten clones hold around 13% of a sample with fewer than 600,000 clones, 75% to 85% of them seen once. The sequenced material came from PBMCs. The clonotype originates from a woman in her thirties or forties in good health. Some clones in this sample may be carry-over from other donors' samples.

This CDR3 reads CASSWRGQVRSGANVLTF. The DNA for the CDR3 is TGTGCCAGCAGCTGGAGGGGACAGGTTCGATCTGGGGCCAACGTCCTGACTTTC. The chain links TRBV5-8 to TRBJ2-6; TRBD1 matches 8 bases. The junction had 9 bases not matched to a gene; V was cut back by 3 bases and J by 1 base. Germline assignment: CDR1 SGHTS and CDR2 YDEGEE. This CDR3 contains 18 residues.